This T cell receptor (beta chain) was sequenced during a study of cytomegalovirus exposure and HLA in healthy donors. Findings and limits, study-wide: It was reported that the classifier diagnosed cytomegalovirus status with high specificity and sensitivity in both the original and validation cohorts. Accurate prediction of most subjects' HLA-A and HLA-B alleles from TCR beta sequences was reported. Most TCR sequences showed up rarely, but some public TCRs showed up in many donors.

The PCR used 60 Vbeta and 13 Jbeta primers. Using immunoSEQ multiplex PCR, the repertoire was profiled, and TCRdb retains in-frame clones only, with some absent. The table lists fewer than 40,000 clones, about 67% of them singletons. Comment on this clone: Antigen specificity is unknown.

V dropped 10 bases and J dropped 1 base, with 13 bases sitting between them. Germline-derived CDR1 and CDR2 are SGHTA and FQGNSA. The CDR3 runs to 13 residues. Input material: PBMCs. This receptor was taken from a middle-aged man in good health and CMV-seropositive. The rearrangement uses TRBV7-2 and TRBJ2-5, with D possibly TRBD2 on 5 matching bases. The CDR3 bases are TGTGCCACCGGACGGGGATTCCAAGAGACCCAGTACTTC. Amino acid sequence: CATGRGFQETQYF.